This TCR beta chain was captured in a study of vaccination effects on CD4 cells after COVID-19. Study-wide background: The post-vaccine samples were taken, at the median, 72 days after the second dose.

Germline V gene data show CDR1 as LGHDT and CDR2 as YNNKEL (reference sequence). The CDR3 length is 15 residues. Unmatched junction bases numbered 8, after V lost 1 base and J lost 6 bases. In this sample, this clone turned up once. Its cognate antigen is unknown. Study-level results: Convalescent patients were few in the study, and early post-infection timepoints were absent.

The assay was immunoSEQ multiplex PCR, and TCRdb's table has in-frame clones only and misses some. The sample lists about 28,000 clones, around 70% occurring once. Sequencing in the ViraFEST assay came after antigen-specific CD4+ T cells had been expanded with viral peptide pools, which were used to stimulate PBMC. Culturing for around ten days preceded CD4+ T cell isolation. Each person got two doses of an mRNA SARS-CoV-2 vaccine, BNT162b2 or mRNA-1273. Wells containing 1.5 million to 2.5 million PBMC each were cultured with 10 IU/ml IL-2 and approximately 9.6 ug/ml peptides. The authors exchanged half the medium for IL-2 medium on days 3 and 7.

The TCR comes from a human donor who received a COVID-19 vaccine. The V and J genes are TRBV3-1 (or the pseudogene TRBV3-2) and TRBJ1-1, with TRBD1 matching 7 bases. The sample was CD4+ T cells from PBMCs cultured with HCoV-NL63 spike peptides, taken after COVID-19 vaccination. The CDR3 loop reads CASSQAVARGSEAFF. CDR3 in DNA: TGTGCCAGCAGCCAAGCGGTCGCCAGGGGGTCTGAAGCTTTCTTT.